This entry lists 18 T cell receptor beta chains sequenced from one sample in a study of T cells in Graves' hyperthyroidism and ophthalmopathy. Amplified TCR beta CDR3 regions derived from RNA transcripts. RT-PCR in the first round (using the HTBI primer set) targeted the TCR CDR3. MiXCR, run by TCRdb on the multiplex PCR reads, gives a single entry per CDR3 protein. Counted here are fewer than 900,000 distinct CDR3 sequences, 15% to 20% occurring once; the ten biggest clones make up 8.4%. Sequenced material: blood. Every receptor here comes from a man between 18 and 29 years old with Graves' hyperthyroidism.

V gene TRBV30 combines with J gene TRBJ2-7; 9 bases align to TRBD2. Germline loops: CDR1 GTSNPN, CDR2 SVGIG (reference sequence). The J segment lost 4 bases and the V segment lost 1 base, leaving 8 bases of the junction unmatched. The CDR3 has 15 residues. In DNA form, the CDR3 reads TGTGCCTGGAGTGAGGCTAGCGGGACAATTTACGAGCAGTACTTC. Its protein product is CAWSEASGTIYEQYF.

In its sample, this clonotype was seen many times. The chain couples TRBV12-3 or TRBV12-4 to TRBJ2-7; D uncertain. Trimming removed 10 bases from V and 3 bases from J, with 16 bases in between. The CDR3 covers 13 residues. CDR3 nucleotides: TGTGCCAATCGCGCCTTCCAATTCTACGAGCAGTACTTC. Translating gives CANRAFQFYEQYF.

This clonotype showed up many times. V and J are TRBV20-1 and TRBJ2-3; maybe TRBD2 (6 bases). With 0 bases removed from V and 2 bases from J, the gap between germline ends came to 15 bases. Germline-derived CDR1 and CDR2 are DFQATT and SNEGSKA (reference sequence). This CDR3 contains 16 residues. The DNA of the CDR3 is TGCAGTGCTAGAGATAGTAGGGCGGGATTCACAGATACGCAGTATTTT. Residues: CSARDSRAGFTDTQYF.

The CDR3 here is CASSTPGGADQPQHF. The CDR3 DNA reads as TGTGCCAGTAGTACGCCAGGGGGCGCAGACCAGCCCCAGCATTTT. This chain connects TRBV19 to TRBJ1-5; 8 bases match TRBD1. The CDR3 runs 15 residues. V was clipped by 4 bases and J by 7 bases; unmatched bases: 9. The V gene's germline CDR1 is LNHDA and CDR2 SQIVND (reference sequence).

This rearrangement joins TRBV12-3 or TRBV12-4 to TRBJ1-5; no definite D call. V lost 8 bases and J lost 2, with 7 bases in between. The CDR3 has 12 residues. The CDR3, as DNA: TGTGCCAGCCGGATGGGCAATCAGCCCCAGCATTTT. It specifies CASRMGNQPQHF.

There are many counts of this clonotype. V is TRBV20-1 and J is TRBJ2-7, with a tentative D call TRBD1 (6 bases). Trimming left V 3 bases short and J 0 bases short, with 18 bases between. This CDR3 spans 16 amino acids. Germline values: CDR1 DFQATT, CDR2 SNEGSKA (reference sequence). The CDR3 DNA reads TGCAGTGCTAGGGGCCCCGGGACACCTATCTCCTACGAGCAGTACTTC. Its translation: CSARGPGTPISYEQYF.

This clonotype was seen many times. The chain joins TRBV30 to TRBJ1-1; no clear D. V was shortened by 4 bases and J by 4 bases, with 16 bases between the two germline ends. CDR3 length: 14 amino acids. CDR1 and CDR2 (germline): GTSNPN, SVGIG (reference sequence). The CDR3, as DNA: TGTGCCTGGACCCTAGGTGTTTCGGGCACTGAAGCTTTCTTT. Translated: CAWTLGVSGTEAFF.

The genes are TRBV27 and TRBJ2-2, with 9 bases lining up with TRBD1. CDR1 and CDR2 (germline): MNHEY, SMNVEV (reference sequence). CDR3 length: 16 residues. V lost 0 bases to trimming and J lost 7 bases; unmatched junction nucleotides: 6. In nucleotides, the CDR3 is TGTGCCAGCAGTTTATCCGGGACAGGGCGCCGCGGGGAGCTGTTTTTT. It yields the protein CASSLSGTGRRGELFF.

This clonotype was seen at least ten times. The chain employs TRBV19 and TRBJ1-1; D uncertain. Trimming removed 1 base from V and 4 bases from J, with 1 base in between. This CDR3 has 11 residues. CDR1 and CDR2 from the germline V gene are LNHDA and SQIVND (reference sequence). The CDR3 reads CASSIGTEAFF. As DNA, the CDR3 is TGTGCCAGTAGTATAGGCACTGAAGCTTTCTTT.

This clonotype was observed a few times. The rearrangement uses TRBV29-1 and TRBJ2-1, with 10 nucleotides matching TRBD2. Losses at the gene ends were 4 bases for V and 6 bases for J; bases not matched to a gene: 6. This CDR3 spans 14 amino acids. Germline CDR1 is SQVTM and CDR2 is ANQGSEA. The CDR3 DNA is TGCAGCGTTGTAGCGGGAGGCCCTGGCAATGAGCAGTTCTTC. This encodes CSVVAGGPGNEQFF.

The chain has TRBV20-1 and TRBJ2-7; TRBD1 matches 8 bases. V gave up 6 bases and J gave up 3 bases; unmatched junction bases: 7. Germline assignment: CDR1 DFQATT and CDR2 SNEGSKA (reference sequence). The length of the CDR3 is 13 residues. The chain's CDR3 is CSASGQVGYEQYF. The CDR3 DNA sequence: TGCAGTGCATCGGGACAGGTTGGCTACGAGCAGTACTTC.

This clonotype was counted ten times or more. The chain employs TRBV18 and TRBJ2-1, with D perhaps TRBD2 (5 bases). Per the germline V gene, CDR1 is KGHSH and CDR2 is LQKENI. The CDR3 has 17 residues. Trimming stripped 5 bases from V and 4 bases from J, with 21 bases between. The CDR3 protein is CASSLTGNRHLYNEQFF. The DNA for the CDR3 is TGTGCCAGCTCATTAACCGGGAACAGACACCTATACAATGAGCAGTTCTTC.

This clonotype was recorded at least ten times. V usage is TRBV28 and J usage is TRBJ2-7, with D unclear. This CDR3 has 13 amino acids. Germline V lookup: CDR1 MDHEN, CDR2 SYDVKM. Trimming took 4 bases from V and 4 from J, leaving 11 bases between them. CDR3 in DNA: TGTGCCAGCAGTTCAACCGCAGGATACGAGCAGTACTTC. Its translation is CASSSTAGYEQYF.

This clonotype was detected a few times. The chain carries TRBV6-2 or TRBV6-3 and TRBJ2-7, with D possibly matching TRBD2 (6 bases). The CDR3 contains 14 residues. V lost 6 bases to trimming and J lost 4 bases, with 16 bases between them. Germline loops: CDR1 MNHEY, CDR2 SVGEGT. The CDR3 DNA follows: TGTGCCAGCAGCACCAACTCGGAGGGGTACGAGCAGTACTTC. Protein sequence: CASSTNSEGYEQYF.

This clonotype was detected only a few times. The chain couples TRBV5-6 to TRBJ1-2; D call uncertain. This CDR3 is 14 amino acids long. Trimming shortened V by 3 bases and J by 7 bases, and 16 bases separated the two germline ends. Germline CDR1 and CDR2: SGHDT and YYEEEE. CDR3 residues: CASSSTPGWGGYTF. DNA of the CDR3: TGTGCCAGCAGCTCTACCCCTGGATGGGGTGGCTACACCTTC.

This clonotype was counted ten times or more. The chain has TRBV29-1 and TRBJ2-4, with D perhaps matching TRBD2 (7 bases). Germline CDR1 SQVTM, CDR2 ANQGSEA. The CDR3 is 16 amino acids. The V and J ends lost 7 bases and 0 bases respectively, with 19 bases between them. DNA for the CDR3: TGCAGCGCCAACACCCGAGGGGGGGTAGCCAAAAACATTCAGTACTTC. The encoded protein is CSANTRGGVAKNIQYF.

The rearrangement joins TRBV6-9 to TRBJ2-7; D remains unclear. The CDR3 length is 12 residues. Trimming took off 8 bases at V and 1 base at J, with 9 bases between the two ends. Germline V gene data show CDR1 as MNHGY and CDR2 as SVAAGI. DNA for the CDR3: TGTGCCAGCGCTTGGGTTTCCTACGAGCAGTACTTC. This codes for CASAWVSYEQYF.

This sequence joins TRBV7-2 and TRBJ1-3; maybe TRBD1 (6 bases). Germline values: CDR1 SGHTA, CDR2 FQGNSA. Trimming took off 1 base at V and 4 bases at J, with 11 bases between the two ends. The CDR3 loop spans 15 amino acids. The CDR3, as DNA: TGTGCCAGCAGCTTAGTGGGGGGCGCAGGAAACACCATATATTTT. It encodes CASSLVGGAGNTIYF.